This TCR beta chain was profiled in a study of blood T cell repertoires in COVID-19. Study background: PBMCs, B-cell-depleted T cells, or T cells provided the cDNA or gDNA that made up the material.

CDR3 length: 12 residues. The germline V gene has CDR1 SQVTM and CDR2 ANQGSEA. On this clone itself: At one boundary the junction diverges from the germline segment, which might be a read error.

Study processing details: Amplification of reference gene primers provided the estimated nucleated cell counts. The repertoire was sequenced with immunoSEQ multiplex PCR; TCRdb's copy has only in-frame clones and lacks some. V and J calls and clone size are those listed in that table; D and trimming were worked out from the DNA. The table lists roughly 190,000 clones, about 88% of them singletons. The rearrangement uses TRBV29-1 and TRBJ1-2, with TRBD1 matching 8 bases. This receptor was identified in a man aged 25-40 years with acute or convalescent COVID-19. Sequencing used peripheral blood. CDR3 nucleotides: TGCAGCGTACGCATTCACCAGGACAGGGCTACATTC. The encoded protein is CSVRIHQDRATF.